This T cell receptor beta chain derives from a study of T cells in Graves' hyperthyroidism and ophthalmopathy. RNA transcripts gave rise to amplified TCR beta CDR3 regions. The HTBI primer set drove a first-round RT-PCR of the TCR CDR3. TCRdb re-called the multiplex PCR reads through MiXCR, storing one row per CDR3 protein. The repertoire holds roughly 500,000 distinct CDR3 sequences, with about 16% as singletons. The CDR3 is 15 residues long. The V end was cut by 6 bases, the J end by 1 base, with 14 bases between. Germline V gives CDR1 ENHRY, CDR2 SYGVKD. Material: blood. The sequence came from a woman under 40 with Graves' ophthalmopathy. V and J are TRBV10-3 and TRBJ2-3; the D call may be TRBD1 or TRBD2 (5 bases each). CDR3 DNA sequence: TGTGCCATCAGAGAGGGACGGGTTGGCACAGATACGCAGTATTTT. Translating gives CAIREGRVGTDTQYF.